This entry describes one T cell receptor (beta chain). Its target is unknown. This record belongs to a study of fetal regulatory T cell absence and autoimmunity. Study background: Without clinical diabetes, IPEX patients showed exocrine pancreas autoimmunity.

Broader study findings: Oligoclonal TCR enrichment in pancreas over cord blood reached over 95-fold for some clones. In IPEX, the enrichment was taken to support antigen-driven autoimmunity before birth.

Assay: immunoSEQ multiplex PCR; the TCRdb copy retains only in-frame clones and omits some. Of some 50,000 clones detected, just under 85% appear once; the ten largest clones hold about 0.41%. Germline-derived CDR1 and CDR2 are SGHNT and YYREEE (reference sequence). The CDR3 spans 18 residues. J was trimmed by 2 bases and V by 1 base; bases with no gene match: 4. The chain carries TRBV5-4 and TRBJ2-4, with 15 bases lining up with TRBD2. The receptor was derived from a newborn boy with IPEX syndrome. The sample was cord blood. DNA of the CDR3: TGTGCCAGCAGCTTGAGGACTAGCGGGAGGGCCTCCAAAAACATTCAGTACTTC. Residues: CASSLRTSGRASKNIQYF.